This passage covers 32 T cell receptor beta chains from one sample sequenced in a study of cytomegalovirus exposure and HLA in healthy donors. A multiplex PCR was run with 60 Vbeta primers and 13 Jbeta primers. Clones were read by immunoSEQ multiplex PCR, and TCRdb kept only the in-frame ones, dropping some. The sample has about 120,000 clones; around 86% are singletons. The specimen was PBMCs. These receptors were taken from a woman in her thirties or forties in good health and CMV-seronegative.

The V gene is TRBV4-1, the J gene TRBJ1-5; maybe TRBD1 (6 bases). This CDR3 has 16 amino acids. Between the trimmed V and J ends, which lost 0 bases and 6 bases, there was a span of 15 bases. The V gene's germline CDR1 is MGHRA and CDR2 YSYEKL. CDR3 region: CASSQDRGNLGQPQHF. The CDR3 nucleotides are TGCGCCAGCAGCCAAGACAGGGGAAACCTCGGTCAGCCCCAGCATTTT.

The chain combines TRBV5-4 with TRBJ1-1, with a weak D call TRBD1 (6 bases). The CDR3 loop spans 13 amino acids. The germline V gene encodes CDR1 SGHNT and CDR2 YYREEE (reference sequence). V lost 0 bases and J lost 4, with 7 bases in between. CDR3 nucleotides: TGTGCCAGCAGCTTGGTGGGGGCCACTGAAGCTTTCTTT. The encoded protein is CASSLVGATEAFF.

The V gene is TRBV6-1, the J gene TRBJ2-1, with D perhaps matching TRBD1 (5 bases). Trimming stripped 5 bases from V and 5 bases from J, with 7 bases between. The CDR3 is made up of 12 amino acids. Germline V gene data show CDR1 as MNHNS and CDR2 as SASEGT. CDR3 region: CASSQGHNEQFF. Written as DNA, the CDR3 is TGTGCCAGCAGTCAGGGTCACAATGAGCAGTTCTTC.

This clone has just one count. The chain joins TRBV5-4 to TRBJ2-1, with D perhaps matching TRBD2 (7 bases). The V end lost 2 bases, the J end lost 6 bases, and 18 bases lay between the germline ends. This CDR3 is 16 amino acids long. CDR1 is SGHNT, CDR2 YYREEE, per germline (reference sequence). CDR3 sequence (DNA): TGTGCCAGCAGCTTTGGGGGGGGGACACAAGGCAATGAGCAGTTCTTC. This sequence encodes CASSFGGGTQGNEQFF.

This clone was seen only a few times. The chain couples TRBV6-5 to TRBJ1-1; D perhaps matches TRBD1 (6 bases). Trimming cost V 4 bases and J 4 bases, with 13 bases left between them. In germline, CDR1 is MNHEY, CDR2 SVGAGI. CDR3 length: 14 residues. CDR3 sequence: CASSSGQTLTEAFF. In nucleotides, the CDR3 is TGTGCCAGCAGTTCAGGACAGACCCTCACTGAAGCTTTCTTT.

This CDR3 is CASRKEQGVTEAFF. In nucleotides, the CDR3 is TGTGCCAGTAGGAAAGAACAGGGAGTCACTGAAGCTTTCTTT. The genes are TRBV19 and TRBJ1-1; weak D call: TRBD1 (6 bases). The CDR3 totals 14 residues. Germline V gives CDR1 LNHDA, CDR2 SQIVND (reference sequence). Between the trimmed V and J ends, which lost 6 bases and 4 bases, there was a span of 15 bases.

The chain recombines TRBV11-2 with TRBJ1-1; D remains unclear. The CDR3 contains 14 residues. Trimming left V 1 base short and J 4 bases short, with 10 bases between. The germline V gene encodes CDR1 SGHAT and CDR2 FQNNGV. The CDR3 is CASSLVPGFTEAFF. The DNA of the CDR3 is TGTGCCAGCAGCTTAGTTCCCGGTTTCACTGAAGCTTTCTTT.

This chain links TRBV5-1 with TRBJ1-3; 8 bases fit TRBD1. Germline lookup yields CDR1 SGHRS and CDR2 YFSETQ. The V segment lost 0 bases and the J segment 0 bases; nucleotides outside the gene matches: 14. The CDR3 contains 20 residues. The CDR3 DNA reads TGCGCCAGCAGCTTGGAAGTCGTGAAGGACAGGGACAGCTCTGGAAACACCATATATTTT. Translation gives CASSLEVVKDRDSSGNTIYF.

V usage is TRBV18 and J usage is TRBJ1-1; 7 bases match TRBD1. Trimming cost V 3 bases and J 8 bases; bases outside gene matches: 9. CDR3 size: 14 residues. Germline V gene lookup returns CDR1 KGHSH and CDR2 LQKENI. CDR3 nucleotide sequence: TGTGCCAGCTCACCCGGGACAGAGCGGCGGGAAGCTTTCTTT. Translated: CASSPGTERREAFF.

This chain links TRBV5-6 with TRBJ2-3; a weak D match, TRBD2 (6 bases). The germline CDR1 and CDR2 sequences are SGHDT and YYEEEE. V dropped 3 bases and J dropped 4 bases, with 12 bases sitting between them. The CDR3 consists of 14 residues. CDR3 sequence: CASSWRLGSDTQYF. The CDR3 DNA sequence: TGTGCCAGCAGCTGGAGACTAGGCTCAGATACGCAGTATTTT.

The gene calls are TRBV7-9 and TRBJ1-4; no reliable D call. This CDR3 comprises 15 residues. The V gene's germline CDR1 is SEHNR and CDR2 FQNEAQ (reference sequence). Trimming shortened V by 3 bases and J by 0 bases, and 8 bases separated the two germline ends. The CDR3 here is CASSFTGATNEKLFF. CDR3 nucleotides: TGTGCCAGCAGCTTCACCGGAGCAACTAATGAAAAACTGTTTTTT.

This clone has a handful of counts. The rearrangement joins TRBV11-3 to TRBJ1-2, with TRBD1 as a possible D gene (5 bases). Between the trimmed V and J ends, which lost 0 bases and 3 bases, there was a span of 11 bases. The V gene's germline CDR1 is SGHNT and CDR2 YENEEA. This CDR3 has 15 residues. Here the CDR3 DNA reads TGTGCCAGCAGCTTAGAGGAGGGGCTGGACTATGGCTACACCTTC. Amino acids: CASSLEEGLDYGYTF.

The chain uses TRBV5-1 and TRBJ2-5; D perhaps matches TRBD2 (5 bases). The end of the DNA aligns better with TRBJ2-7, so the J call may be wrong. CDR3 length equals 13 residues. The germline V gene encodes CDR1 SGHRS and CDR2 YFSETQ. The CDR3 here is CASSPPRGVEQYF. The CDR3, as DNA: TGCGCCAGCAGCCCCCCACGGGGTGTCGAGCAGTACTTC.

The V gene is TRBV4-2, the J gene TRBJ2-3; D possibly corresponds to TRBD2 (7 bases). The germline V gene encodes CDR1 LGHNA and CDR2 YNFKEQ. This CDR3 is built from 15 residues. V was pared by 0 bases and J by 4 bases, with 11 bases between. The CDR3 reads CASSQDVGGADTQYF. The CDR3 coding sequence is TGTGCCAGCAGCCAAGATGTAGGGGGGGCAGATACGCAGTATTTT.

The V and J genes are TRBV15 and TRBJ2-1; 12 bases agree with TRBD2. Unmatched junction bases numbered 11, after V lost 4 bases and J lost 4 bases. CDR1 is LNHNV, CDR2 YYDKDF, per germline (reference sequence). The CDR3 totals 18 residues. The CDR3 DNA sequence: TGTGCCACCAGCAAAAAATATTCCGGGACTAGCGGGTACAATGAGCAGTTCTTC. It yields the protein CATSKKYSGTSGYNEQFF.

This chain joins TRBV6-5 and TRBJ2-7, with D perhaps matching TRBD1 (5 bases). Looked up from germline, CDR1 is MNHEY and CDR2 is SVGAGI. Between the trimmed V and J ends, which lost 2 bases and 4 bases, there was a span of 9 bases. The CDR3 is made up of 13 amino acids. CDR3 amino acids: CASSYGRGYEQYF. CDR3 sequence (DNA): TGTGCCAGCAGTTACGGAAGGGGATACGAGCAGTACTTC.

This chain uses TRBV19 with TRBJ2-2, with 13 bases matching TRBD2. The germline V gene encodes CDR1 LNHDA and CDR2 SQIVND (reference sequence). This CDR3 comprises 16 residues. J was trimmed by 4 bases and V by 7 bases; bases with no gene match: 6. CDR3 in DNA: TGTGCCAGTACCCCGGGACTAGCGGGACCCACCGGGGAGCTGTTTTTT. Protein: CASTPGLAGPTGELFF.

The V gene is TRBV5-6, the J gene TRBJ2-7, with 8 bases that match TRBD1. Germline CDR1 and CDR2: SGHDT and YYEEEE. This CDR3 region has 14 residues. The trim removed 4 bases at V and 3 bases at J, leaving 6 bases unmatched. The CDR3 nucleotides read TGTGCCAGCAGCCGTAGACAGGGGATCTACGAGCAGTACTTC. Residues: CASSRRQGIYEQYF. Full variable domain (missing parts from reference TRBV5-6 and TRBJ2-7): DAGVTQSPTHLIKTRGQQVTLRCSPKSGHDTVSWYQQALGQGPQFIFQYYEEEERQRGNFPDRFSGHQFPNYSSELNVNALLLGDSALYLCASSRRQGIYEQYFGPGTRLTVT.

This rearrangement joins TRBV10-1 to TRBJ1-1; D remains ambiguous. Trimming took 4 bases from V and 3 from J, leaving 9 bases between them. Germline values: CDR1 WNHNN, CDR2 SYGVQD (reference sequence). The CDR3 is made up of 13 amino acids. In nucleotides, the CDR3 is TGCGCCAGCAGTGCGGGAGAGGACACTGAAGCTTTCTTT. It encodes CASSAGEDTEAFF.

The chain couples TRBV19 to TRBJ2-2; 9 bases fit TRBD1. The CDR3 length is 17 residues. Germline V gene sequence: CDR1 LNHDA, CDR2 SQIVND (reference sequence). J gave up 3 bases and V 3 bases, and 8 bases lay outside the gene matches. The CDR3 loop reads CASSINPTGGYTGELFF. The CDR3 DNA is TGTGCCAGTAGTATCAACCCGACAGGGGGATACACCGGGGAGCTGTTTTTT.

This clone was seen once. The chain is built from TRBV28 and TRBJ1-1; D is possibly TRBD1 (6 bases). Trimming removed 4 bases at V and 4 bases at J, with 16 bases between. The CDR3 covers 15 residues. Germline assignment: CDR1 MDHEN and CDR2 SYDVKM. CDR3 nucleotides: TGTGCCAGCAGTTCAGAGGGACTAGGGGGCACTGAAGCTTTCTTT. Its protein product is CASSSEGLGGTEAFF.

Details on this clone: The junction and the germline gene differ at one end; a read error may be behind it. V and J are TRBV6-5 and TRBJ2-5; 13 bases agree with TRBD2. Germline lookup yields CDR1 MNHEY and CDR2 SVGAGI. The CDR3 is 16 residues long. The CDR3 loop reads CASSYWTSGGQETQYF. DNA of the CDR3: TGTGCCAGCAGCTACTGGACTAGCGGGGGCCAAGAGACCCAGTACTTC.

The rearrangement links TRBV19 to TRBJ1-5; 8 bases line up with TRBD1. V shed 5 bases, J shed 7 bases, and the junction held 10 bases outside the gene matches. This CDR3 comprises 15 residues. Germline values: CDR1 LNHDA, CDR2 SQIVND (reference sequence). The CDR3 nucleotides read TGTGCCAGTAGTGGGGGCGGGGCAGGGGGCCAGCCCCAGCATTTT. It encodes CASSGGGAGGQPQHF.

J is TRBJ1-1 and V is TRBV18; 7 bases line up with TRBD1. From germline, CDR1 is KGHSH and CDR2 LQKENI. The V gene end was trimmed by 4 bases and the J gene end by 0 bases; junction bases not matched to a gene: 11. The length of the CDR3 is 17 residues. CDR3: CASSLSVLRGVNTEAFF. The CDR3 DNA reads TGTGCCAGCTCACTTTCCGTCCTCAGGGGGGTGAACACTGAAGCTTTCTTT.

V gene TRBV29-1 combines with J gene TRBJ2-1, with 13 positions matching TRBD2. Germline V gene data show CDR1 as SQVTM and CDR2 as ANQGSEA. This CDR3 spans 15 amino acids. The V and J ends lost 3 bases and 6 bases, in that order; junction bases with no gene match: 5. CDR3 sequence reads: CSVEAGTSGINEQFF. CDR3 sequence (DNA): TGCAGCGTTGAGGCCGGGACTAGCGGGATCAATGAGCAGTTCTTC.

The chain employs TRBV4-3 and TRBJ2-1, with D unresolved. With 0 bases removed from V and 7 bases from J, the gap between germline ends came to 13 bases. In germline, CDR1 is LGHNA, CDR2 YSLEER. This CDR3 has 15 residues. The CDR3 DNA follows: TGCGCCAGCAGCCAAGATCGTGTCAGGCCGAATGAGCAGTTCTTC. This gives the protein CASSQDRVRPNEQFF.

A few counts support this clone. The chain combines TRBV28 with TRBJ1-3; 7 bases map to TRBD1. CDR3 size: 14 residues. Germline CDR1 and CDR2: MDHEN and SYDVKM. The J segment lost 2 bases and the V segment lost 7 bases, leaving 5 bases of the junction unmatched. CDR3 sequence: CASTSQGTGNTIYF. The CDR3 DNA sequence: TGTGCCAGCACCTCACAGGGGACTGGAAACACCATATATTTT. The variable domain in full, with the rest retrieved from reference TRBV28 and TRBJ1-3, is DVKVTQSSRYLVKRTGEKVFLECVQDMDHENMFWYRQDPGLGLRLIYFSYDVKMKEKGDIPEGYSVSREKKERFSLILESASTNQTSMYLCASTSQGTGNTIYFGEGSWLTVV.

Here the CDR3 reads CASSGGQGDLNTEAFF. In DNA, the CDR3 is TGTGCCAGCTCAGGTGGACAGGGGGACCTGAACACTGAAGCTTTCTTT. The chain couples TRBV18 to TRBJ1-1; 10 bases line up with TRBD1. Germline-derived CDR1 and CDR2 are KGHSH and LQKENI. With 5 bases clipped from V and 0 bases from J, the junction kept 6 bases outside the gene matches. The CDR3 is made up of 16 amino acids.

The V gene is TRBV27, the J gene TRBJ2-3, with D perhaps TRBD2 (5 bases). V gave up 2 bases and J gave up 6 bases, with 15 bases separating them. This CDR3 contains 15 residues. Germline loops: CDR1 MNHEY, CDR2 SMNVEV (reference sequence). The CDR3 DNA reads as TGTGCCAGCAGTTTAAGGCTAGCCCGAGCGGATACGCAGTATTTT. Its translation: CASSLRLARADTQYF.

The chain carries TRBV21-1 and TRBJ1-6. TRBV21-1 is labeled a pseudogene. CDR3 length equals 18 residues. The CDR3 DNA follows: TGTGCCAGCAGCAGAAGCATGCTAGCAGGAGTCTATAATTCACCCCTCCACTTT. This gives the protein CASSRSMLAGVYNSPLHF.

This clone was detected only once. This chain links TRBV5-1 with TRBJ1-2, with 7 nucleotides matching TRBD1. V shed 4 bases and J 2 bases; nucleotides not matched to a gene: 8. This CDR3 spans 15 amino acids. Germline CDR1 SGHRS, CDR2 YFSETQ. The DNA for the CDR3 is TGCGCCAGCAGCAATACAGGGGAAGGGAACTATGGCTACACCTTC. Translating gives CASSNTGEGNYGYTF.

Only a few counts were recorded for this clone. The chain combines TRBV11-2 with TRBJ2-2; D is possibly TRBD1 (5 bases). CDR3 length: 18 residues. Looked up from germline, CDR1 is SGHAT and CDR2 is FQNNGV. V lost 3 bases and J 7 bases, leaving 24 bases between the germline ends. As DNA, the CDR3 is TGTGCCAGCAGCTTGGGCAGGGTAACCCCACTTCGGAGCGGGGAGCTGTTTTTT. It encodes CASSLGRVTPLRSGELFF.